These 23 T cell receptor beta chains were sequenced from one sample in a study of CD8 T cells in Susac syndrome (dated 2019 in TCRdb). Libraries were built with the immunoSEQ multiplex PCR assay. RNA was extracted using the RNeasy kit, and about 0.45 to 1 microgram was reverse transcribed with random hexamers. The public sequencing data were trimmed at Q25 with fastp and processed into clonotypes with MiXCR by TCRdb, which kept only in-frame beta chains. Each entry merges the rows of one CDR3 protein and shows their most common DNA and genes. Across this sample there are about 430,000 distinct CDR3 sequences, with around 85% seen only once. In total, the top ten clones hold roughly 0.1% of the sample. What was sequenced was CD8+ T cells from PBMCs. The receptor source for this set is a human donor with multiple sclerosis.

The gene calls are TRBV6-6 and TRBJ2-5; unclear D gene. V lost 0 bases, J lost 2 bases, and 7 bases lay in between. This CDR3 is built from 14 residues. The germline V gene has CDR1 MNHNY and CDR2 SVGAGI (reference sequence). CDR3 loop: CASSYSSPQETQYF. CDR3 coding DNA: TGTGCCAGCAGTTACTCGTCGCCTCAAGAGACCCAGTACTTC.

The chain is built from TRBV25-1 and TRBJ2-3, with D possibly TRBD2 on 6 matching bases. The CDR3 covers 11 residues. V was shortened by 7 bases and J by 9 bases, with 11 bases between the two germline ends. Germline-derived CDR1 and CDR2 are MGHDK and SYGVNS. CDR3 sequence (DNA): TGTGCCAGCAAGGGAGGTTACACGCAGTATTTT. This gives the protein CASKGGYTQYF.

The V call is TRBV5-1, the J call TRBJ2-3; TRBD2 aligns across 8 bases. The CDR3 has 15 amino acids. CDR1 is SGHRS and CDR2 is YFSETQ in the germline V gene. J was trimmed by 5 bases and V by 4 bases; bases with no gene match: 9. The CDR3 reads CASSLTGGAGDTQYF. The CDR3 nucleotides read TGCGCCAGCAGCCTTACCGGGGGGGCTGGAGATACGCAGTATTTT. The variable domain in full, completed from reference TRBV5-1 and TRBJ2-3, reads KAGVTQTPRYLIKTRGQQVTLSCSPISGHRSVSWYQQTPGQGLQFLFEYFSETQRNKGNFPGRFSGRQFSNSRSEMNVSTLELGDSALYLCASSLTGGAGDTQYFGPGTRLTVL.

This chain connects TRBV2 to TRBJ2-7; D may be TRBD1 (6 bases). The CDR3 has 14 amino acids. The germline V and J ends were trimmed by 3 bases and 7 bases, with 16 bases remaining between them. From germline, CDR1 is SNHLY and CDR2 FYNNEI. The CDR3 loop is CASSDRGSYSEQYF. Here the CDR3 DNA reads TGTGCCAGCAGTGACAGGGGCTCTTATTCGGAGCAGTACTTC.

The chain uses TRBV4-1 and TRBJ2-7, with D possibly TRBD2 on 5 matching bases. The germline V and J ends were trimmed by 0 bases and 6 bases, with 9 bases remaining between them. This CDR3 has 13 amino acids. The germline CDR1 and CDR2 sequences are MGHRA and YSYEKL. In DNA, the CDR3 is TGCGCCAGCAGCCAAGATCCCACTAGCGAGCAGTACTTC. This encodes CASSQDPTSEQYF.

The rearrangement uses TRBV2 and TRBJ2-5, with no clear D. This CDR3 spans 13 amino acids. Trimming removed 3 bases at V and 2 bases at J, with 7 bases between. CDR1 and CDR2 from the germline V gene are SNHLY and FYNNEI. The CDR3 here is CASSERSQETQYF. As DNA, the CDR3 is TGTGCCAGCAGTGAGCGGTCACAAGAGACCCAGTACTTC.

The chain is built from TRBV9 and TRBJ1-4, with D perhaps TRBD1 (5 bases). CDR1 and CDR2 (germline): SGDLS, YYNGEE. CDR3 length: 13 residues. Deletions cut 3 bases from V and 7 bases from J, with 10 bases between. The CDR3 sequence: CASSGRDGEKLFF. DNA for the CDR3: TGTGCCAGCAGCGGACGGGACGGTGAAAAACTGTTTTTT.

The V call is TRBV3-1, the J call TRBJ2-3, with D possibly TRBD2 on 6 matching bases. This CDR3 has 17 amino acids. Trimming took off 1 base at V and 6 bases at J, with 20 bases between the two ends. CDR1 and CDR2 (germline): LGHDT, YNNKEL (reference sequence). CDR3 coding DNA: TGTGCCAGCAGCCAAGGCCAAGGGGACTGGGTGGTGGATACGCAGTATTTT. Its translation: CASSQGQGDWVVDTQYF.

The rearrangement joins TRBV10-3 to TRBJ2-7, with 9 bases aligning to TRBD1. Per the germline V gene, CDR1 is ENHRY and CDR2 is SYGVKD. With 6 bases clipped from V and 5 bases from J, the junction kept 5 bases outside the gene matches. The CDR3 has 13 residues. CDR3 loop: CAIRGTGPHEQYF. As DNA, the CDR3 is TGTGCCATCAGGGGGACAGGGCCCCACGAGCAGTACTTC.

Only a few counts were recorded for this clonotype. The chain links TRBV12-3 or TRBV12-4 to TRBJ1-5, with D unclear. The CDR3 spans 15 residues. V was shortened by 5 bases and J by 1 base, with 12 bases between the two germline ends. DNA of the CDR3: TGTGCCAGCAGTCAGCCCGGTGTCAGCAATCAGCCCCAGCATTTT. Translated, it gives CASSQPGVSNQPQHF.

The chain carries TRBV6-2 or TRBV6-3 and TRBJ2-2; 8 bases map to TRBD1. The CDR3 covers 15 residues. The germline V gene encodes CDR1 MNHEY and CDR2 SVGEGT. J gave up 6 bases and V 0 bases, and 3 bases lay outside the gene matches. This CDR3 reads CASSYSPGGSGELFF. CDR3 DNA sequence: TGTGCCAGCAGTTACTCGCCAGGGGGCTCCGGGGAGCTGTTTTTT.

The J gene is TRBJ2-7, the V gene TRBV27; 9 bases are a match to TRBD1. This CDR3 region has 15 residues. J lost 4 bases, V lost 0 bases, and 4 bases had no gene match. Germline-derived CDR1 and CDR2 are MNHEY and SMNVEV (reference sequence). The CDR3 nucleotides are TGTGCCAGCAGTTTATCGGGGACAGGGAGGTACGAGCAGTACTTC. This codes for CASSLSGTGRYEQYF.

The chain is built from TRBV18 and TRBJ1-4, with D uncertain. The CDR3 is 16 residues long. Germline V gives CDR1 KGHSH, CDR2 LQKENI. Trimming removed 2 bases from V and 6 bases from J, with 16 bases in between. The CDR3 nucleotides are TGTGCCAGCTCACCAGTCTCGGCGAAATTGGATGAAAAACTGTTTTTT. Translated: CASSPVSAKLDEKLFF. The full variable domain, in which reference TRBV18 and TRBJ1-4 provide the parts outside the CDR3, is NAGVMQNPRHLVRRRGQEARLRCSPMKGHSHVYWYRQLPEEGLKFMVYLQKENIIDESGMPKERFSAEFPKEGPSILRIQQVVRGDSAAYFCASSPVSAKLDEKLFFGSGTQLSVL.

This clonotype was seen once. The chain uses TRBV30 and TRBJ2-7; 7 bases agree with TRBD2. CDR3 size: 15 residues. The V segment lost 0 bases and the J segment 2 bases; nucleotides outside the gene matches: 7. Germline loops: CDR1 GTSNPN, CDR2 SVGIG (reference sequence). CDR3 amino acids: CAWSVPVGRAYEQYF. CDR3 nucleotide sequence: TGTGCCTGGAGTGTACCGGTGGGGAGGGCCTACGAGCAGTACTTC.

The chain carries TRBV30 and TRBJ2-7, with D perhaps matching TRBD2 (6 bases). Germline V CDR1 and CDR2: GTSNPN, SVGIG (reference sequence). This CDR3 has 15 residues. Trimming cost V 0 bases and J 5 bases, with 17 bases left between them. The CDR3 here is CAWSVGVGGVHEQYF. The CDR3 DNA is TGTGCCTGGAGTGTAGGGGTGGGAGGCGTCCACGAGCAGTACTTC.

The chain joins TRBV27 to TRBJ2-1; D gene ambiguous. With 1 base removed from V and 8 bases from J, the gap between germline ends came to 9 bases. Germline V gives CDR1 MNHEY, CDR2 SMNVEV (reference sequence). CDR3 length: 13 residues. The CDR3 DNA sequence: TGTGCCAGCAGTTTATTTTTGGGTTATGAGCAGTTCTTC. It yields the protein CASSLFLGYEQFF.

The chain employs TRBV5-4 and TRBJ2-3; D may be TRBD2 (6 bases). Germline CDR1 and CDR2: SGHNT and YYREEE (reference sequence). The CDR3 loop spans 15 amino acids. Trimming pared 4 bases from V and 6 bases from J, leaving 18 bases between. The CDR3 reads CASSGGDGPGDTQYF. The CDR3 DNA follows: TGTGCCAGCAGCGGAGGGGACGGACCGGGGGATACGCAGTATTTT.

V gene TRBV10-3 combines with J gene TRBJ2-1; D perhaps matches TRBD2 (7 bases). Germline values: CDR1 ENHRY, CDR2 SYGVKD. Trimming shortened V by 7 bases and J by 2 bases, and 15 bases separated the two germline ends. CDR3 size: 15 residues. CDR3 DNA: TGTGCCATCAAATCAGGGGAGGGGACCTACAATGAGCAGTTCTTC. Its protein is CAIKSGEGTYNEQFF.

V usage is TRBV19 and J usage is TRBJ1-2; 7 nucleotides agree with TRBD1. This CDR3 spans 12 amino acids. V gave up 7 bases and J gave up 5 bases; unmatched junction bases: 4. The V gene's germline CDR1 is LNHDA and CDR2 SQIVND (reference sequence). The CDR3: CASIGTVYGYTF. DNA for the CDR3: TGTGCCAGTATCGGGACAGTATATGGCTACACCTTC.

The chain recombines TRBV20-1 with TRBJ2-5, with 10 bases identical to TRBD2. The CDR3 has 16 residues. The germline CDR1 and CDR2 sequences are DFQATT and SNEGSKA (reference sequence). Trimming at V came to 1 base and at J to 4 bases, leaving 9 bases not matched to a gene. CDR3 in amino acids: CSARGPPSGGGETQYF. DNA of the CDR3: TGCAGTGCTAGAGGCCCCCCTAGCGGGGGAGGAGAGACCCAGTACTTC.

This clonotype came up a few times. The J gene is TRBJ2-1, the V gene TRBV20-1, with D hard to call. The V and J ends lost 5 bases and 0 bases respectively, with 8 bases between them. This CDR3 comprises 13 residues. CDR1 is DFQATT and CDR2 is SNEGSKA in the germline V gene (reference sequence). The CDR3: CSAEIASYNEQFF. For the CDR3, the DNA is TGCAGTGCTGAGATAGCCTCCTACAATGAGCAGTTCTTC.

This clonotype occurred once. J is TRBJ2-7 and V is TRBV7-2; 8 bases match TRBD2. CDR3 length: 14 residues. Germline V lookup: CDR1 SGHTA, CDR2 FQGNSA. V was clipped by 5 bases and J by 2 bases; unmatched bases: 5. This CDR3 is CASSRSGGAYEQYF. For the CDR3, the DNA is TGTGCCAGCAGCCGTTCCGGGGGGGCCTACGAGCAGTACTTC. Combining the CDR3 with reference TRBV7-2 and TRBJ2-7 gives the whole variable domain GAGVSQSPSNKVTEKGKDVELRCDPISGHTALYWYRQSLGQGLEFLIYFQGNSAPDKSGLPSDRFSAERTGGSVSTLTIQRTQQEDSAVYLCASSRSGGAYEQYFGPGTRLTVT.

This sequence joins TRBV20-1 and TRBJ2-1, with 8 bases aligning to TRBD2. Germline CDR1 is DFQATT and CDR2 is SNEGSKA (reference sequence). The J segment lost 7 bases and the V segment lost 1 base, leaving 12 bases of the junction unmatched. This CDR3 has 16 amino acids. This CDR3 is CSARGTSRRLGNEQFF. The CDR3 DNA is TGCAGTGCTAGAGGGACTAGCAGGAGGCTGGGTAATGAGCAGTTCTTC.